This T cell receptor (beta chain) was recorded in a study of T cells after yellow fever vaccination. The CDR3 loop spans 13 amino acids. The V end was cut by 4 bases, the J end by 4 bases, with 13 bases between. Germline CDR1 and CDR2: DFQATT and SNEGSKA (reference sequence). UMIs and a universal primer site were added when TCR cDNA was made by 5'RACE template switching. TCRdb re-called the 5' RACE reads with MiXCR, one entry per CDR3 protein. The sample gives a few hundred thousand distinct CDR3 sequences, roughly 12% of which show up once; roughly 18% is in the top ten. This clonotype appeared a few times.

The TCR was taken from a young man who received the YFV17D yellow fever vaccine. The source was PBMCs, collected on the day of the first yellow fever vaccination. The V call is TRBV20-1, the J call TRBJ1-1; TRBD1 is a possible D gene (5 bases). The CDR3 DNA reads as TGCAGTGCTATTCCGGGACCCGTCACTGAAGCTTTCTTT. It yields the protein CSAIPGPVTEAFF.